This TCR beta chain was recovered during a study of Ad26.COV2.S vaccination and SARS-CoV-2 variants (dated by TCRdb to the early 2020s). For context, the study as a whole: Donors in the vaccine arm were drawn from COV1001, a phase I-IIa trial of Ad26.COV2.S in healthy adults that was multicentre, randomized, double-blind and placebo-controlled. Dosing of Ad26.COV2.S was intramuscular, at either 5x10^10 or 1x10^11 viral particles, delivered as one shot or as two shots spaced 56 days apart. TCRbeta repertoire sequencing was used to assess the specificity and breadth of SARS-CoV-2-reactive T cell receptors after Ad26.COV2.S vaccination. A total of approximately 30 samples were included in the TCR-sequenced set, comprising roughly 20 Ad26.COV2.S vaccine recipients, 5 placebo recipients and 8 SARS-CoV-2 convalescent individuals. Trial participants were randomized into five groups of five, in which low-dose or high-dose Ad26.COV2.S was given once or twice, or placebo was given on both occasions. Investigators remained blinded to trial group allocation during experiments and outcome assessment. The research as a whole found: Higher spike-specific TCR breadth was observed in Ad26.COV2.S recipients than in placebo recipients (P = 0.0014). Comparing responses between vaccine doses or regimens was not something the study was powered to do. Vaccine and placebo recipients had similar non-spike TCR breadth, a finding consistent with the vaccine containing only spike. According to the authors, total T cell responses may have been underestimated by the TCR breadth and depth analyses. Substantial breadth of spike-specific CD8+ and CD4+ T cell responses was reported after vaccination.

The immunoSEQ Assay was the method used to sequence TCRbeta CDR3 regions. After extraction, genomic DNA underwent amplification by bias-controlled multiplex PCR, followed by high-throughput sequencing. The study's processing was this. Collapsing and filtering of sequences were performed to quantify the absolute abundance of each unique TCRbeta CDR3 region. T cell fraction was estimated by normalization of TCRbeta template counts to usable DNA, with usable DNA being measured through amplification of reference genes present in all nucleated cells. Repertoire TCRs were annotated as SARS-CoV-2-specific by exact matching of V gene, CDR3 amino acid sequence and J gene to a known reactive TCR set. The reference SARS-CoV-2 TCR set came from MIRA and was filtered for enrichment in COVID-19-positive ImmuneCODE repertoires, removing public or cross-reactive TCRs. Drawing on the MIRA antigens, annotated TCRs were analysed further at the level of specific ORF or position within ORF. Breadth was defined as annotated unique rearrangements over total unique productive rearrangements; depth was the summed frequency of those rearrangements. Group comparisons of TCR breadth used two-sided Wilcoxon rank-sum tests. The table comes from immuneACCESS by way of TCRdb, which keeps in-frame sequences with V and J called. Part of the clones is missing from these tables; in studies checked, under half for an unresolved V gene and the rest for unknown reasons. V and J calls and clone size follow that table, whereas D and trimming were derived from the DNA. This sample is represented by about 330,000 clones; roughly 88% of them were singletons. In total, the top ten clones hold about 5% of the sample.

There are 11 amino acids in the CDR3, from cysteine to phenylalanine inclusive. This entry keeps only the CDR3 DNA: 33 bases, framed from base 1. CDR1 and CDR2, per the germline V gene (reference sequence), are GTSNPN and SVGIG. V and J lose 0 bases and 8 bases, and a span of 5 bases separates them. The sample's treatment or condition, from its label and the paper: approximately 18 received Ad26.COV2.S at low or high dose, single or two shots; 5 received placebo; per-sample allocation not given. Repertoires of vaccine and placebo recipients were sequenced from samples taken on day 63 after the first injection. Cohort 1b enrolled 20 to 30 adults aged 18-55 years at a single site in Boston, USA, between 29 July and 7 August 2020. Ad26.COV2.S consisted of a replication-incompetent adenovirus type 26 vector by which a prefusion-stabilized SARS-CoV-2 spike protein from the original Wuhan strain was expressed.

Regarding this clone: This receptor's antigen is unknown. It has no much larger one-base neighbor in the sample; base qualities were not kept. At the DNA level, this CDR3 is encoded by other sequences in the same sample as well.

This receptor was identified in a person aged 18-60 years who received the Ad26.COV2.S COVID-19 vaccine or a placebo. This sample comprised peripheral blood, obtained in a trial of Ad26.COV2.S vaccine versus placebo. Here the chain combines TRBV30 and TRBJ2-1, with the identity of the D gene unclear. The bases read TGTGCCTGGAGTGTACGAGATGAGCAGTTCTTC. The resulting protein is CAWSVRDEQFF.